The 9 T cell receptor beta chains below come from one sample, sequenced in a study of T cell responses to AZD1222 COVID-19 vaccine. The assay was immunoSEQ multiplex PCR, and TCRdb's table has in-frame clones only and misses some. The sample yields approximately 140,000 clones, roughly 89% seen once. The source was peripheral blood, collected on day 0 of AZD1222 vaccination. These TCRs come from an adult in good health.

CDR3 coding DNA: TGTGCCAGCAGTTCCGGGACAGGAATGTGGGGCTACACCTTC. Translation gives CASSSGTGMWGYTF. The chain couples TRBV27 to TRBJ1-2, with 8 bases matching TRBD1. The CDR3 is 14 amino acids. Trimming removed 4 bases from V and 8 bases from J; junction bases left unmatched: 9. Per the germline V gene, CDR1 is MNHEY and CDR2 is SMNVEV (reference sequence).

V gene TRBV7-3 combines with J gene TRBJ2-2, with D uncertain. CDR3 length: 16 amino acids. Germline-derived CDR1 and CDR2 are SGHTA and FQGTGA. Trimming removed 2 bases from V and 0 bases from J, with 10 bases in between. Written as DNA, the CDR3 is TGTGCCAGCAGCTTACGCTTTGGATCGAACACCGGGGAGCTGTTTTTT. Protein sequence: CASSLRFGSNTGELFF.

This clone occurred once. The genes are TRBV6-5 and TRBJ2-7; a weak D match, TRBD2 (5 bases). The CDR3 spans 15 residues. Germline CDR1 is MNHEY and CDR2 is SVGAGI. V lost 4 bases and J 0 bases, leaving 13 bases between the germline ends. The CDR3 spells CASSSPGTSSYEQYF. CDR3 DNA sequence: TGTGCCAGCAGTTCCCCGGGTACTAGCTCCTACGAGCAGTACTTC.

V gene TRBV9 combines with J gene TRBJ2-5; TRBD2 aligns across 12 bases. The CDR3 loop spans 17 amino acids. The germline gives CDR1 SGDLS, CDR2 YYNGEE. V lost 0 bases and J lost 3; bases outside the gene matches: 6. The CDR3 DNA is TGTGCCAGCAGCGTAGGTCTAGCGGGAGGGCTCGAAGAGACCCAGTACTTC. This translates into CASSVGLAGGLEETQYF. Full variable domain (missing parts from reference TRBV9 and TRBJ2-5): DSGVTQTPKHLITATGQRVTLRCSPRSGDLSVYWYQQSLDQGLQFLIQYYNGEERAKGNILERFSAQQFPDLHSELNLSSLELGDSALYFCASSVGLAGGLEETQYFGPGTRLLVL.

CDR3 amino acids: CASSQSDKNSPLHF. Here the CDR3 DNA reads TGTGCCAGCAGTCAAAGCGACAAGAATTCACCCCTCCACTTT. The gene calls are TRBV2 and TRBJ1-6; D remains unclear. Germline values: CDR1 SNHLY, CDR2 FYNNEI. The CDR3 runs 14 residues. V lost 5 bases and J lost 7, with 12 bases in between.

The rearrangement links TRBV7-8 to TRBJ1-4, with a weak D call TRBD1 (5 bases). CDR3 length: 17 residues. Germline V gene data show CDR1 as SGHVS and CDR2 as FQNEAQ. The germline V and J ends were trimmed by 1 base and 4 bases, with 16 bases remaining between them. CDR3 nucleotides: TGTGCCAGCAGCTTAGAGGACCCGCCGGGGGTTAATGAAAAACTGTTTTTT. Protein: CASSLEDPPGVNEKLFF.

This chain uses TRBV19 with TRBJ2-7; 8 nucleotides line up with TRBD1. Germline values: CDR1 LNHDA, CDR2 SQIVND (reference sequence). The CDR3 totals 12 residues. J lost 6 bases, V lost 2 bases, and 0 bases had no gene match. The CDR3 here is CASSITGGEQYF. The CDR3 DNA reads as TGTGCCAGTAGTATAACAGGGGGCGAGCAGTACTTC.

This chain connects TRBV28 to TRBJ1-6; 11 positions match TRBD1. Per germline, CDR1 MDHEN and CDR2 SYDVKM. The CDR3 is 14 residues long. V shed 7 bases, J shed 7 bases, and the junction held 3 bases outside the gene matches. For the CDR3, the DNA is TGTGCCAGCATTCGGGACAGGGGGAATTCACCCCTCCACTTT. Amino acid sequence: CASIRDRGNSPLHF.

The J gene is TRBJ1-2, the V gene TRBV5-1; D not certain. V was pared by 0 bases and J by 4 bases, with 10 bases between. Germline CDR1 and CDR2: SGHRS and YFSETQ. The CDR3 totals 14 residues. CDR3 coding DNA: TGCGCCAGCAGCTTGGATCCGGGCGGCTATGGCTACACCTTC. Protein sequence: CASSLDPGGYGYTF. The whole variable domain, filled in from reference TRBV5-1 and TRBJ1-2, reads KAGVTQTPRYLIKTRGQQVTLSCSPISGHRSVSWYQQTPGQGLQFLFEYFSETQRNKGNFPGRFSGRQFSNSRSEMNVSTLELGDSALYLCASSLDPGGYGYTFGSGTRLTVV.